Below, 30 T cell receptor beta chains from the same sample are listed, as sequenced in a study of cytomegalovirus exposure and HLA in healthy donors. PCR primers comprised 60 Vbeta and 13 Jbeta primers. The assay was immunoSEQ multiplex PCR, and TCRdb's table has in-frame clones only and misses some. The table lists roughly 140,000 clones, more than 65% of them singletons. Sequenced input: PBMCs. These receptors were collected from a man aged 50-60 years in good health and CMV-seropositive.

The V and J genes are TRBV6-5 and TRBJ1-1; 9 bases are shared with TRBD1. CDR1 is MNHEY, CDR2 SVGAGI, per germline. CDR3 length equals 14 residues. Unmatched junction bases numbered 2, after V lost 5 bases and J lost 1 base. The CDR3: CASSGDRANTEAFF. CDR3 nucleotide sequence: TGTGCCAGCAGTGGGGACAGGGCGAACACTGAAGCTTTCTTT.

This chain connects TRBV7-9 to TRBJ1-1; 7 nucleotides align to TRBD1. The germline gives CDR1 SEHNR, CDR2 FQNEAQ (reference sequence). The CDR3 contains 13 residues. J lost 10 bases, V lost 3 bases, and 8 bases had no gene match. CDR3 protein: CASSFRQGVVAFF. CDR3 bases: TGTGCCAGCAGCTTTCGGCAGGGGGTAGTAGCTTTCTTT.

This chain connects TRBV5-6 to TRBJ2-5, with no clear D. From germline, CDR1 is SGHDT and CDR2 YYEEEE. The ends were cut back, 0 bases at V and 0 bases at J, with 3 bases in the middle. This CDR3 is built from 13 residues. The CDR3 protein is CASSLVDQETQYF. DNA of the CDR3: TGTGCCAGCAGCTTGGTCGACCAAGAGACCCAGTACTTC.

In the case of this clone: An end of the junction does not agree with germline; a read error may underlie this. The sample carries other DNA sequences with the same CDR3. The chain combines TRBV19 with TRBJ1-5, with 8 bases matching TRBD1. Germline CDR1 reads LNHDA; CDR2 reads SQIVND (reference sequence). The CDR3 is 17 amino acids. CDR3 sequence: CASSSWTGPRGDQPQHF. Here the CDR3 DNA reads TGCGCCAGTAGTAGCTGGACAGGGCCCCGGGGTGATCAGCCCCAGCATTTT.

V usage is TRBV28 and J usage is TRBJ2-7, with 8 bases matching TRBD2. This CDR3 is 15 amino acids long. The germline V gene has CDR1 MDHEN and CDR2 SYDVKM. V dropped 2 bases and J dropped 3; count of bases not matched to a gene: 6. CDR3 sequence reads: CASSLQGTRSYEQYF. CDR3 sequence (DNA): TGTGCCAGCAGTTTACAAGGGACTAGAAGCTACGAGCAGTACTTC.

V gene TRBV28 combines with J gene TRBJ2-1; no clear D. CDR1 and CDR2 (germline): MDHEN, SYDVKM. V lost 3 bases and J lost 5, with 5 bases in between. The CDR3 is 12 residues long. DNA of the CDR3: TGTGCCAGCAGTTTTAGAAACAATGAGCAGTTCTTC. This codes for CASSFRNNEQFF.

The chain joins TRBV6-6 to TRBJ2-7; TRBD1 aligns across 10 bases. V trimming: 2 bases; J trimming: 4 bases; junction bases outside the gene matches: 5. CDR1 is MNHNY, CDR2 SVGAGI, per germline (reference sequence). CDR3 length: 15 residues. This chain's CDR3 is CASSYRDRGSYEQYF. DNA of the CDR3: TGTGCCAGCAGTTACCGGGACAGGGGAAGTTACGAGCAGTACTTC.

The rearrangement joins TRBV30 to TRBJ1-5, with a possible D match to TRBD1 (5 bases). This CDR3 spans 14 amino acids. V shed 0 bases and J shed 5 bases, with 11 bases lying between them. The germline V gene has CDR1 GTSNPN and CDR2 SVGIG (reference sequence). The CDR3 nucleotides read TGTGCCTGGAGTGTACAAGGGGATGATCAGCCCCAGCATTTT. The encoded protein is CAWSVQGDDQPQHF. Full variable domain (outside the CDR3, taken from reference TRBV30 and TRBJ1-5): SQTIHQWPATLVQPVGSPLSLECTVEGTSNPNLYWYRQAAGRGLQLLFYSVGIGQISSEVPQNLSASRPQDRQFILSSKKLLLSDSGFYLCAWSVQGDDQPQHFGDGTRLSIL.

The chain has TRBV10-2 and TRBJ2-4, with a weak D call TRBD1 (6 bases). CDR1 WSHSY and CDR2 SAAADI come from the germline V gene. V lost 3 bases, J lost 3 bases, and 12 bases lay in between. This CDR3 is built from 15 residues. The CDR3, as DNA: TGCGCCAGCAGTGATAGACAGGTTGGCAAAAACATTCAGTACTTC. Protein product: CASSDRQVGKNIQYF.

This clone was picked up one time. The CDR3 region has the DNA TGTGCCAGCAGTCTTGGCGGGACAGATACGCAGTATTTT. It specifies CASSLGGTDTQYF. This chain connects TRBV6-5 to TRBJ2-3, with D perhaps matching TRBD2 (5 bases). Trimming cost V 5 bases and J 3 bases, with 9 bases left between them. The germline V gene encodes CDR1 MNHEY and CDR2 SVGAGI. The CDR3 covers 13 residues.

This CDR3 reads CATGRGTRDTEAFF. The CDR3 coding sequence is TGTGCCACAGGGAGGGGAACCAGGGACACTGAAGCTTTCTTT. The chain recombines TRBV2 with TRBJ1-1, with D maybe TRBD1 (5 bases). Per the germline V gene, CDR1 is SNHLY and CDR2 is FYNNEI. This CDR3 contains 14 residues. V lost 10 bases, J lost 3 bases, and 18 bases lay in between.

This clone was seen a handful of times. The chain employs TRBV5-1 and TRBJ2-7, with TRBD1 matching over 7 bases. V lost 5 bases, J lost 6 bases, and 11 bases stayed unmatched. The CDR3 loop spans 14 amino acids. Looked up from germline, CDR1 is SGHRS and CDR2 is YFSETQ. The CDR3 is CASSHQGVAREQYF. The CDR3 region has the DNA TGCGCCAGCAGTCACCAGGGGGTTGCTCGCGAGCAGTACTTC.

On this clone itself: The same CDR3 is also encoded by other DNA sequences in this sample. The chain employs TRBV29-1 and TRBJ1-2; D unclear. This CDR3 has 9 residues. The germline V gene has CDR1 SQVTM and CDR2 ANQGSEA. The DNA of the CDR3 is TGCAGTGTCTCGGATGGCTACACCTTC. Its protein is CSVSDGYTF. Drawing the rest from reference TRBV29-1 and TRBJ1-2, the complete variable domain is SAVISQKPSRDICQRGTSLTIQCQVDSQVTMMFWYRQQPGQSLTLIATANQGSEATYESGFVIDKFPISRPNLTFSTLTVSNMSPEDSSIYLCSVSDGYTFGSGTRLTVV.

The chain is built from TRBV15 and TRBJ1-2; 7 positions agree with TRBD1. This CDR3 has 15 residues. Germline CDR1 LNHNV, CDR2 YYDKDF (reference sequence). V was pared by 0 bases and J by 6 bases, with 7 bases of the junction left unmatched. CDR3 bases: TGTGCCACCAGCAGAGACCTGTTCAGGGGGGATGGCTACACCTTC. It translates to CATSRDLFRGDGYTF.

V is TRBV6-1 and J is TRBJ2-1; possibly TRBD2 for D (6 bases). This CDR3 comprises 15 residues. CDR1 is MNHNS and CDR2 is SASEGT in the germline V gene. The V and J ends lost 1 base and 4 bases respectively, with 11 bases between them. CDR3 region: CASSEGGTPYNEQFF. The CDR3 region has the DNA TGTGCCAGCAGTGAAGGAGGGACTCCATACAATGAGCAGTTCTTC.

The table lists this clone with a count of one. The V gene is TRBV27, the J gene TRBJ1-2, with 8 nucleotides matching TRBD1. This CDR3 has 15 amino acids. Germline CDR1 and CDR2: MNHEY and SMNVEV (reference sequence). The ends lost 2 bases at V and 2 bases at J; junction bases unmatched: 4. The CDR3 DNA sequence: TGTGCCAGCAGTTTACAGGGGGCGGAGAACTATGGCTACACCTTC. It is translated as CASSLQGAENYGYTF.

This clone was counted once. V and J are TRBV7-2 and TRBJ2-7, with D perhaps matching TRBD2 (6 bases). Germline assignment: CDR1 SGHTA and CDR2 FQGNSA. This CDR3 spans 14 amino acids. V dropped 6 bases and J dropped 2 bases, with 14 bases sitting between them. The CDR3 region has the DNA TGTGCCAGCAGGCTGGGACTCTTCGCCTACGAGCAGTACTTC. Translation gives CASRLGLFAYEQYF.

This chain joins TRBV28 and TRBJ2-5, with TRBD1 matching 10 bases. The J call is uncertain, as TRBJ2-7 better fits the DNA end. Germline assignment: CDR1 MDHEN and CDR2 SYDVKM. The CDR3 consists of 14 residues. CDR3 bases: TGTGCCAGCGCACGACAGGGGGCCATCTACGAGCAGTACTTC. Translation: CASARQGAIYEQYF.

The DNA of the CDR3 is TGCGCCAGCAGCGGCGGGAGGTCTTACGAGCAGTACTTC. Its protein product is CASSGGRSYEQYF. J is TRBJ2-7 and V is TRBV5-1; 8 bases are shared with TRBD2. The CDR3 contains 13 residues. V lost 4 bases, J lost 4 bases, and 4 bases stayed unmatched. Germline values: CDR1 SGHRS, CDR2 YFSETQ.

A note on this clone: Compared with germline, one end of the junction differs, possibly owing to a read error. The J gene is TRBJ2-7, the V gene TRBV10-2; a possible D gene is TRBD1 (5 bases). From germline, CDR1 is WSHSY and CDR2 SAAADI. There are 15 residues in the CDR3. Here the CDR3 reads CASSYGDSSIYEQYF. The CDR3, as DNA: TGTGCCAGCAGTTACGGTGACAGTTCAATCTACGAGCAGTACTTC.

V usage is TRBV5-1 and J usage is TRBJ1-3, with D possibly TRBD1 on 5 matching bases. The length of the CDR3 is 14 residues. Germline CDR1 reads SGHRS; CDR2 reads YFSETQ. V lost 0 bases and J 6 bases, leaving 10 bases between the germline ends. CDR3: CASSLAWGENTIYF. DNA of the CDR3: TGCGCCAGCAGCTTGGCGTGGGGGGAAAACACCATATATTTT.

The chain uses TRBV7-9 and TRBJ2-5; D possibly corresponds to TRBD1 (5 bases). The CDR3 contains 14 residues. The germline V and J ends were trimmed by 6 bases and 1 base, with 12 bases remaining between them. Germline V gene lookup returns CDR1 SEHNR and CDR2 FQNEAQ (reference sequence). The CDR3 nucleotides read TGTGCCAGCAGTTTAACAGGAGCCCAAGAGACCCAGTACTTC. Its protein product is CASSLTGAQETQYF. Together with reference TRBV7-9 and TRBJ2-5, the CDR3 gives the full variable domain: DTGVSQNPRHKITKRGQNVTFRCDPISEHNRLYWYRQTLGQGPEFLTYFQNEAQLEKSRLLSDRFSAERPKGSFSTLEIQRTEQGDSAMYLCASSLTGAQETQYFGPGTRLLVL.

The chain combines TRBV2 with TRBJ2-7; TRBD2 agrees at 7 bases. The junction had 11 bases not matched to a gene; V was cut back by 6 bases and J by 6 bases. The CDR3 consists of 14 residues. The germline V gene has CDR1 SNHLY and CDR2 FYNNEI. This CDR3 is CASRAGGSPGEQYF. CDR3 DNA: TGTGCCAGCAGGGCTGGCGGGAGCCCGGGCGAGCAGTACTTC.

The CDR3 region is CASSLGQFYEQYF. CDR3 in DNA: TGCGCCAGCAGCTTGGGACAGTTCTACGAGCAGTACTTC. The chain couples TRBV5-1 to TRBJ2-7, with D perhaps matching TRBD1 (5 bases). Germline V gene sequence: CDR1 SGHRS, CDR2 YFSETQ. CDR3 length: 13 residues. Trimming pared 0 bases from V and 3 bases from J, leaving 7 bases between.

V and J are TRBV5-6 and TRBJ2-7, with 9 bases fitting TRBD1. Germline CDR1 and CDR2: SGHDT and YYEEEE. Losses at the gene ends were 4 bases for V and 2 bases for J; bases not matched to a gene: 16. The CDR3 extends over 18 amino acids. The CDR3 protein is CASSLGPGTGYEPYEQYF. The CDR3 region has the DNA TGTGCCAGCAGCCTCGGTCCCGGGACAGGGTACGAGCCCTACGAGCAGTACTTC.

The chain couples TRBV10-1 to TRBJ2-5; D unresolved. With 10 bases removed from V and 1 base from J, the gap between germline ends came to 13 bases. Germline CDR1 WNHNN, CDR2 SYGVQD (reference sequence). The CDR3 runs to 13 residues. CDR3 region: CATSAGLQETQYF. CDR3 nucleotide sequence: TGCGCCACCTCTGCAGGCCTCCAAGAGACCCAGTACTTC.

V and J are TRBV29-1 and TRBJ2-5; D perhaps matches TRBD1 (6 bases). This CDR3 is 12 amino acids long. Germline V CDR1 and CDR2: SQVTM, ANQGSEA. Trimming pared 6 bases from V and 4 bases from J, leaving 12 bases between. CDR3 in DNA: TGCAGCGTCCCGGGACAAGGAGAGACCCAGTACTTC. It encodes CSVPGQGETQYF.

The gene calls are TRBV15 and TRBJ1-1; 8 nucleotides match TRBD1. Germline V CDR1 and CDR2: LNHNV, YYDKDF (reference sequence). The CDR3 sequence is 15 residues long. The V segment lost 0 bases and the J segment 4 bases; nucleotides outside the gene matches: 4. The DNA of the CDR3 is TGTGCCACCAGCAGAGAGACAGGGGTGATCACTGAAGCTTTCTTT. The encoded protein is CATSRETGVITEAFF. Full variable domain (missing parts from reference TRBV15 and TRBJ1-1): DAMVIQNPRYQVTQFGKPVTLSCSQTLNHNVMYWYQQKSSQAPKLLFHYYDKDFNNEADTPDNFQSRRPNTSFCFLDIRSPGLGDTAMYLCATSRETGVITEAFFGQGTRLTVV.

J is TRBJ2-7 and V is TRBV11-2, with D perhaps matching TRBD2 (7 bases). The CDR3 runs to 14 residues. Germline values: CDR1 SGHAT, CDR2 FQNNGV. V lost 6 bases and J lost 1, with 13 bases in between. This CDR3 reads CASRRGGASYEQYF. In DNA form, the CDR3 reads TGTGCCAGCAGAAGGGGGGGCGCATCCTACGAGCAGTACTTC.

The rearrangement joins TRBV27 to TRBJ1-2, with 7 bases matching TRBD1. With V trimmed by 6 bases and J by 2 bases, 21 bases remained unmatched. The length of the CDR3 is 19 residues. The germline V gene encodes CDR1 MNHEY and CDR2 SMNVEV (reference sequence). The DNA of the CDR3 is TGTGCCAGCAGACCCTACTTAGGACAGGCGTCGGGACAAAACTATGGCTACACCTTC. Its translation is CASRPYLGQASGQNYGYTF.